The entry below gives a single TCR beta chain sequence along with its context. As yet, its antigen is unknown. The data are from a study of shared clonotypes between healthy human individuals. Overall study findings and caveats: A reduction in generation probabilities was seen for non-shared clonotypes relative to those shared by all four donors.

DNA at 200 ng, 25,000 to 35,000 T cell genomes, went into sorted-subset replicate PCRs. The table came from immunoSEQ multiplex PCR; TCRdb's copy has only in-frame clones and leaves some out. Of 2.3 million or so clones in the sample, about 92% were seen once. CDR1 is SGHNT, CDR2 YYREEE, per germline (reference sequence). With 0 bases removed from V and 0 bases from J, the gap between germline ends came to 7 bases. This CDR3 region has 15 residues. The genes are TRBV5-4 and TRBJ1-3, with a tentative D call TRBD1 (6 bases). Sequenced input: naive CD4+ T cells from PBMCs. This sample's subset: CD45RA+ positively selected. The receptor was isolated from a man in his late teens or twenties in good health. Some clones in this sample may be carry-over from other donors' samples. CDR3 protein: CASSLEGHSGNTIYF. In DNA, the CDR3 is TGTGCCAGCAGCTTGGAGGGACACTCTGGAAACACCATATATTTT.